This entry features one TCR beta chain sequence. No cognate antigen has been identified for it. One base away there is no much larger clone; base qualities are not given. Library construction relied on 5' RACE. Sequencing was performed on an Illumina HiSeq 2500. The second PCR ran for about 7 to 11 cycles and used a J-beta primer mix along with a sample-barcoded 5' primer. A template-switch 5' adaptor carrying 12 random nucleotides introduced a unique molecular identifier onto each TCR beta cDNA molecule. Each sample yielded at least 3 million CDR3-containing paired-end reads. All of the RNA was converted into first-strand cDNA using the Mint cDNA synthesis kit, with a TRBC-specific oligonucleotide serving as the primer. Following uracil-DNA glycosylase treatment, a first 18-cycle PCR with universal primers M1SS and BC2_uni_R was performed on all cDNA. As for how the authors treated the data: Each sample was normalized by randomly selecting 1 million high-quality reads, each carrying a distinct molecular identifier. Reads with shared molecular identifiers were discarded instead of being binned into consensus sequences. MiTCR, run with a Q25 quality threshold and the strictest error-elimination algorithm, handled CDR3 identification, clonotype clustering and error correction. A nonparametric unseen species model with Euler transformation was used to estimate lower-bound total TCR beta diversity. TCRdb took the public reads, trimmed them with fastp at Q25, ran MiXCR for clone calling and kept in-frame beta chains. Every CDR3 protein is listed once, alongside the most common genes and DNA of its rows. These V and J calls rely on TCRdb rather than the paper's analysis. The sample table records more than 900,000 distinct CDR3 sequences; almost 25% of these occur just once. The top ten clones comprise 0.65% to 0.75% of the sample.

Taken from cysteine to phenylalanine, the CDR3 has 12 residues. Only the CDR3 DNA is retained, 36 bases long and in frame from the first base. Looking up the germline V gene yields CDR1 MNHEY and CDR2 SVGAGI. Trimming at the junction amounts to 6 bases on V and 8 bases on J, and the germline ends lie 13 bases apart. The 35 to 40 donors, aged about 6 to 95 years, were systemically healthy Caucasian individuals from Russia. Each donor gave around 9.8 milliliters of peripheral blood, collected into EDTA-treated Vacutainer tubes. Ficoll-Paque density-gradient centrifugation was used to isolate PBMCs, with at least 6.5 million per sample. Trizol reagent was used to extract total RNA from the PBMCs, yielding at least 6 micrograms per sample. The percentages of naive CD45RAhigh/CD27high T cells were determined by flow cytometry on a PBMC aliquot from every donor. This entry belongs to a study of blood T cells in healthy people across ages (dated by TCRdb to the mid-2010s). Regarding the research as a whole: In model experiments, template switching captured roughly one uniquely barcoded TCR beta cDNA molecule for every two T cells. Using the same blood draw, the study looked at two additional independent replicas of 1 million unique cDNA reads for two donors, one aged 18 to 29 and the other aged 80 or older. To track age-related changes in TCR beta repertoire diversity, the study relied on deep sequencing normalized with unique cDNA molecular identifiers. The donors were split into four age groups: young (average about 16 years), middle-aged (roughly 42), aged (roughly 60) and long-lived (over 80). Broader findings and caveats from the paper: The percentage of naive T cells measured by flow cytometry correlated strongly with observed TCR beta diversity. As age increased, observed TCR beta diversity per million T cells dropped in a roughly linear way, and a significant reduction was already evident by age roughly 36. Compared with the aged group, the long-lived group had more naive CD4+ T cells, fewer expanded clones and increased TCR diversity, suggesting age selection. Donor CMV infection status was unknown, potentially confounding age-related changes in expanded clonotypes. Since profiling was done on bulk unsorted PBMCs, naive and antigen-experienced compartments could not be conclusively compared. Estimates of total diversity based on one million sequenced T cells were regarded as lower bounds and as underestimates.

This sample also appeared in a second study, on T cells of mothers and their children. The second study also describes: Donors were nine systemically healthy Caucasian individuals: three mothers and their six children. cDNA synthesis used all of the extracted RNA, with 1.5 ug of RNA in each 15 ul reaction. In the second PCR, the M1S primer added sample barcodes and 2-4 random nucleotides. More than 8 million TCR beta CDR3 reads were obtained from each mother, and approximately 3 million reads were obtained from each child. Thymic selection shapes the output of TCR recombination in a similar way in related and unrelated pairs, and inherited differences have a minor effect. Related mother-child pairs always showed normalized repertoire overlap that was slightly higher than in unrelated mother-child pairs, though the difference was never significant. No persistent microchimeric T cell clones were found, with a detection sensitivity of roughly 100 clones per million clonotypes. Deep NGS was used in the study to compare the TCR beta repertoires of mothers and children and to look for features that separate related mother-child pairs from unrelated individuals. On average, the children were approximately 12 +/- 4 years old, while the mothers were around 40 +/- 4 years old. After adapters were ligated using NEBNext reagents, the libraries underwent 100+100 nt paired-end sequencing on an Illumina HiSeq 2000. To prevent cross-contamination, the mother and child libraries were prepared a month apart and were sequenced in separate runs. For each donor, between about 450,000 and 2,300,000 distinct TCR beta clonotypes were identified. Naive TCR beta clonotypes were estimated from low-frequency clonotypes matched to each donor's FACS-determined naive share, without sorting.

The rearrangement combines TRBV6-5 with TRBJ1-1; a tentative D call is TRBD1 (6 bases match). Specimen: blood. The receptor was derived from a girl aged 2 to 9 in good health. The encoded CDR3 is CASSYGGGEAFF. The nucleotide sequence reads TGTGCCAGCAGCTATGGGGGGGGCGAAGCTTTCTTT.